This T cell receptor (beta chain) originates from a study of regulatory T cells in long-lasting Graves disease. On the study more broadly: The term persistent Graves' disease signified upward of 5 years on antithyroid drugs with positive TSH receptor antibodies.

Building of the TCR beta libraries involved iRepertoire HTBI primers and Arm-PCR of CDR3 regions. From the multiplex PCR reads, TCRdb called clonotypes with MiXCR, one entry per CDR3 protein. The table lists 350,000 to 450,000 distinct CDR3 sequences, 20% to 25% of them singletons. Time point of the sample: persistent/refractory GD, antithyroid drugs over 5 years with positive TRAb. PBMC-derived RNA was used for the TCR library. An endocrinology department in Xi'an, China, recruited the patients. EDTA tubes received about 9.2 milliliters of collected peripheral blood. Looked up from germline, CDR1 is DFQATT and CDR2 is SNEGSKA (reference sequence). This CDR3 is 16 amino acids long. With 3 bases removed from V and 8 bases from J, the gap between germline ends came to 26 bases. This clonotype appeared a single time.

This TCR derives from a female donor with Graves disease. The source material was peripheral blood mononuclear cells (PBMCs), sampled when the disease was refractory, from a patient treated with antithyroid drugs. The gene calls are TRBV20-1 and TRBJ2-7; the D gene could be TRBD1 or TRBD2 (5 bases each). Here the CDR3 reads CSARDFNGRVRVKQYF. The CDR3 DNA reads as TGCAGTGCTAGGGACTTTAACGGCAGGGTTAGAGTCAAGCAGTACTTC.